These 9 T cell receptor beta chains were all obtained from the same sample, sequenced in a study of blood T cell repertoires in COVID-19. The protocol was immunoSEQ multiplex PCR, while the TCRdb copy is restricted to in-frame clones and leaves out a portion. The repertoire consists of over 200,000 clones, with over 80% occurring once and the leading ten covering around 5%. The sample comprised peripheral blood. These receptors were collected from a human donor in a cohort sampled during active COVID-19.

The chain combines TRBV6-6 with TRBJ1-4, with D possibly being TRBD1 (6 bases). V was shortened by 2 bases and J by 6 bases, with 10 bases between the two germline ends. CDR3 size: 14 residues. Looked up from germline, CDR1 is MNHNY and CDR2 is SVGAGI (reference sequence). CDR3 region: CASSYTGPYEKLFF. The CDR3 nucleotides read TGTGCCAGCAGTTACACAGGGCCCTATGAAAAACTGTTTTTT.

V is TRBV6-2 or TRBV6-3 and J is TRBJ2-5, with 10 bases fitting TRBD1. CDR3 length equals 14 residues. Trimming removed 6 bases from V and 1 base from J; junction bases left unmatched: 2. Per germline, CDR1 MNHEY and CDR2 SVGEGT. The CDR3: CASSRTGGQETQYF. DNA for the CDR3: TGTGCCAGCAGCCGGACAGGGGGCCAAGAGACCCAGTACTTC.

The V and J genes are TRBV5-1 and TRBJ2-1; TRBD2 matches at 11 bases. This CDR3 is 20 amino acids long. From germline, CDR1 is SGHRS and CDR2 YFSETQ. Germline trimming cut 0 bases from V and 0 bases from J; bases unmatched to any gene: 11. The DNA of the CDR3 is TGCGCCAGCAGCTTGGCCGCGGGACTAGCGGCCCTAAGCTCCTACAATGAGCAGTTCTTC. Amino acid sequence: CASSLAAGLAALSSYNEQFF.

The V call is TRBV28, the J call TRBJ1-2, with D uncertain. V was trimmed by 5 bases and J by 3 bases, leaving 7 bases between them. The CDR3 runs to 12 residues. Germline V gene sequence: CDR1 MDHEN, CDR2 SYDVKM. CDR3 region: CASSQNYYGYTF. The CDR3 nucleotides read TGTGCCAGCAGTCAGAATTACTATGGCTACACCTTC.

The V and J genes are TRBV30 and TRBJ1-2; tentatively, D is TRBD1 (5 bases). The CDR3 loop spans 13 amino acids. The germline V gene has CDR1 GTSNPN and CDR2 SVGIG (reference sequence). V shed 4 bases and J shed 4 bases, with 13 bases lying between them. CDR3 nucleotides: TGTGCCTGGAATTTGCGGGGGACCTATGGCTACACCTTC. This codes for CAWNLRGTYGYTF. Full variable domain (outside the CDR3, taken from reference TRBV30 and TRBJ1-2): SQTIHQWPATLVQPVGSPLSLECTVEGTSNPNLYWYRQAAGRGLQLLFYSVGIGQISSEVPQNLSASRPQDRQFILSSKKLLLSDSGFYLCAWNLRGTYGYTFGSGTRLTVV.

The CDR3 here is CASSMIEEEGQQAAFF. The DNA of the CDR3 is TGTGCCAGTAGTATGATAGAGGAAGAGGGCCAGCAGGCAGCTTTCTTT. The chain has TRBV19 and TRBJ1-1, with D uncertain. Germline CDR1 LNHDA, CDR2 SQIVND (reference sequence). The CDR3 covers 16 residues. With 3 bases removed from V and 10 bases from J, the gap between germline ends came to 24 bases.

The chain recombines TRBV5-4 with TRBJ1-4, with D perhaps TRBD1 (6 bases). This CDR3 comprises 13 residues. Germline V gene lookup returns CDR1 SGHNT and CDR2 YYREEE (reference sequence). The V gene lost 5 bases and the J gene lost 5 bases, with 10 bases spanning the gap. CDR3 nucleotides: TGTGCCAGCAGACGAGGACAGAATGAAAAACTGTTTTTT. This translates into CASRRGQNEKLFF.

This sequence joins TRBV2 and TRBJ2-2; 8 bases map to TRBD2. The CDR3 runs to 15 residues. CDR1 is SNHLY and CDR2 is FYNNEI in the germline V gene. The ends lost 6 bases at V and 5 bases at J; junction bases unmatched: 8. The DNA for the CDR3 is TGTGCCAGCAGGAGCGGGAGCGTTAGTACCGGGGAGCTGTTTTTT. Its protein product is CASRSGSVSTGELFF.

The chain employs TRBV3-1 (or the pseudogene TRBV3-2) and TRBJ1-1, with D perhaps TRBD1 (6 bases). Deletions cut 1 base from V and 1 base from J, with 13 bases between. Germline V gene lookup returns CDR1 LGHDT and CDR2 YNNKEL (reference sequence). This CDR3 has 16 amino acids. The CDR3 DNA follows: TGTGCCAGCAGCCAAGTTTTTAGGACAGCGAACACTGAAGCTTTCTTT. This codes for CASSQVFRTANTEAFF.